What follows are 28 T cell receptor beta chains derived from one specimen sequenced in a study of STAT3 mutations in large granular lymphocyte leukemia. Study results and caveats: In T-cell large granular lymphocyte leukemia, about half of patients showed multiple immunodominant subclonotypes.

Which antigens these TCRs recognize remains unknown. Measured with immunoSEQ multiplex PCR; TCRdb has only the in-frame clones, and not every one. The repertoire holds several thousand clones, with 39% as singletons. Sequenced sample: peripheral blood mononuclear cells. The receptors were gathered from a man aged 55-75 years with T-cell large granular lymphocyte leukemia. Some clones in this sample may be carry-over from other donors' samples.

This sequence joins TRBV30 and TRBJ1-6, with a possible D match to TRBD1 (5 bases). Trimming removed 4 bases from V and 10 bases from J, with 17 bases in between. CDR1 and CDR2 (germline): GTSNPN, SVGIG (reference sequence). This CDR3 has 14 residues. DNA for the CDR3: TGTGCCTGGAAACAGGTAGGGAGGGGCTCACCCCTCCACTTT. This translates into CAWKQVGRGSPLHF. Looking up the rest from reference TRBV30 and TRBJ1-6 gives the full variable domain: SQTIHQWPATLVQPVGSPLSLECTVEGTSNPNLYWYRQAAGRGLQLLFYSVGIGQISSEVPQNLSASRPQDRQFILSSKKLLLSDSGFYLCAWKQVGRGSPLHFGNGTRLTVT.

This chain joins TRBV30 and TRBJ2-5; D remains ambiguous. CDR1 and CDR2 from the germline V gene are GTSNPN and SVGIG (reference sequence). This CDR3 is built from 13 residues. The V end was cut by 5 bases, the J end by 7 bases, with 17 bases between. CDR3 nucleotide sequence: TGTGCCTGGCTTCACTGGGGTCTAGGGACCCAGTACTTC. Protein: CAWLHWGLGTQYF.

J is TRBJ1-2 and V is TRBV7-2; perhaps TRBD1 as D (5 bases). The V gene's germline CDR1 is SGHTA and CDR2 FQGNSA. The CDR3 has 12 residues. V was shortened by 5 bases and J by 8 bases, with 12 bases between the two germline ends. The CDR3 loop is CASSVPTGGYTF. The CDR3 DNA follows: TGTGCCAGCAGCGTCCCCACAGGCGGCTACACCTTC.

This clone was detected only a few times. This chain joins TRBV5-1 and TRBJ2-3, with D perhaps matching TRBD2 (6 bases). Trimming shortened V by 0 bases and J by 5 bases, and 13 bases separated the two germline ends. Per the germline V gene, CDR1 is SGHRS and CDR2 is YFSETQ. The CDR3 is 15 amino acids. The CDR3 is CASSLEWQGGDTQYF. The CDR3 DNA follows: TGCGCCAGCAGCTTGGAGTGGCAGGGAGGAGATACGCAGTATTTT.

This rearrangement joins TRBV5-1 to TRBJ1-2; a possible D gene is TRBD1 (5 bases). The V and J ends lost 4 bases and 6 bases respectively, with 19 bases between them. The CDR3 totals 15 residues. Germline V gene data show CDR1 as SGHRS and CDR2 as YFSETQ. The CDR3 region has the DNA TGCGCCAGCAGCACCCGGGACGGCGGTGACAATGGCTACACCTTC. Amino acid sequence: CASSTRDGGDNGYTF.

This clone was seen a few times. The CDR3 region is CASSRTGQLTDTQYF. The CDR3 DNA sequence: TGCGCCAGCAGCCGGACGGGACAGCTCACAGATACGCAGTATTTT. The chain couples TRBV5-1 to TRBJ2-3; 7 nucleotides line up with TRBD1. This CDR3 spans 15 amino acids. V lost 4 bases and J lost 2; bases outside the gene matches: 7. Germline CDR1 and CDR2: SGHRS and YFSETQ.

J is TRBJ1-1 and V is TRBV29-1; TRBD1 is a possible D gene (5 bases). Germline V gene data show CDR1 as SQVTM and CDR2 as ANQGSEA. Trimming removed 1 base at V and 5 bases at J, with 17 bases between. The CDR3 is made up of 15 amino acids. CDR3 loop: CSVEATGGENTEAFF. The CDR3 nucleotides are TGCAGCGTTGAAGCCACTGGGGGGGAGAATACTGAAGCTTTCTTT.

J is TRBJ2-2 and V is TRBV2; 7 bases are a match to TRBD1. Germline V gene data show CDR1 as SNHLY and CDR2 as FYNNEI. CDR3 length: 14 residues. The trim removed 3 bases at V and 7 bases at J, leaving 5 bases unmatched. CDR3 bases: TGTGCCAGCAGTGACCGGACAGGCGGCGGGGAGCTGTTTTTT. Its translation: CASSDRTGGGELFF.

The chain uses TRBV5-1 and TRBJ1-6; tentative D call: TRBD1 (6 bases). In germline, CDR1 is SGHRS, CDR2 YFSETQ. V shed 0 bases and J shed 10 bases, with 11 bases lying between them. This CDR3 is 14 amino acids long. DNA of the CDR3: TGCGCCAGCAGCTTGGTGGGGGGGCTCTCACCCCTCCACTTT. This codes for CASSLVGGLSPLHF.

DNA for the CDR3: TGCAGCGCCCATGACCGATTGAACACTGAAGCTTTCTTT. Translation gives CSAHDRLNTEAFF. V is TRBV29-1 and J is TRBJ1-1; D is unclear. Trimming removed 7 bases at V and 0 bases at J, with 12 bases between. The CDR3 spans 13 residues. Germline lookup yields CDR1 SQVTM and CDR2 ANQGSEA.

A few counts support this clone. DNA of the CDR3: TGTGCCAGCAGTACCGACCGGGGCAATCAGCCCCAGCATTTT. Protein product: CASSTDRGNQPQHF. The chain uses TRBV6-5 and TRBJ1-5; D gene unclear. Germline V gene sequence: CDR1 MNHEY, CDR2 SVGAGI. The CDR3 runs to 14 residues. V lost 5 bases to trimming and J lost 2 bases, with 10 bases between them.

The chain uses TRBV10-3 and TRBJ2-3; D gene unclear. CDR3 length equals 11 residues. The V and J ends lost 2 bases and 9 bases respectively, with 6 bases between them. The germline CDR1 and CDR2 sequences are ENHRY and SYGVKD. CDR3 DNA sequence: TGTGCCATCAGTGAGGATCACACGCAGTATTTT. Translated: CAISEDHTQYF.

The V and J genes are TRBV25-1 and TRBJ2-7; the match to TRBD2 covers 7 bases. Germline V gene data show CDR1 as MGHDK and CDR2 as SYGVNS. The ends lost 7 bases at V and 6 bases at J; junction bases unmatched: 6. The CDR3 covers 12 residues. DNA of the CDR3: TGTGCCAGCACTCCGGGGGGTCTCGAGCAGTACTTC. Protein sequence: CASTPGGLEQYF.

V usage is TRBV18 and J usage is TRBJ2-7, with D uncertain. The CDR3 is 13 amino acids. The germline V gene has CDR1 KGHSH and CDR2 LQKENI. The V and J ends lost 6 bases and 3 bases respectively, with 12 bases between them. The chain's CDR3 is CASSRKGFYEQYV. The CDR3 region has the DNA TGTGCCAGCTCTCGGAAGGGATTCTACGAGCAGTACGTC.

The chain has TRBV18 and TRBJ1-2; D is perhaps TRBD1 (6 bases). The germline V gene has CDR1 KGHSH and CDR2 LQKENI. The V gene lost 3 bases and the J gene lost 2 bases, with 7 bases spanning the gap. The CDR3 extends over 13 amino acids. The CDR3 region is CASSPDSNYGYTF. The CDR3 DNA is TGTGCCAGCTCACCGGACAGCAACTATGGCTACACCTTC.

The gene calls are TRBV18 and TRBJ2-5; 11 bases map to TRBD1. The CDR3 has 16 residues. V dropped 6 bases and J dropped 6; count of bases not matched to a gene: 12. Germline V gene data show CDR1 as KGHSH and CDR2 as LQKENI. CDR3 protein: CASSLGQGALSQTQYF. The CDR3 DNA reads as TGTGCCAGCTCTCTTGGACAGGGGGCGCTTTCCCAGACCCAGTACTTC.

The V and J genes are TRBV18 and TRBJ2-3; D is ambiguous. CDR3 length: 15 amino acids. From germline, CDR1 is KGHSH and CDR2 LQKENI. Trimming took 6 bases from V and 3 from J, leaving 16 bases between them. CDR3 sequence reads: CASSPGLGVTDTQYF. The DNA of the CDR3 is TGTGCCAGCTCGCCCGGGCTAGGTGTGACAGATACGCAGTATTTT.

The chain is built from TRBV18 and TRBJ1-2, with 7 bases lining up with TRBD1. The germline CDR1 and CDR2 sequences are KGHSH and LQKENI. The CDR3 is 14 amino acids. The V and J ends lost 3 bases and 3 bases, in that order; junction bases with no gene match: 4. In nucleotides, the CDR3 is TGTGCCAGCTCACCGGACAGGAACTACTATGGCTACACCTTC. Encoded protein: CASSPDRNYYGYTF.

The chain employs TRBV18 and TRBJ1-5; no definite D call. The CDR3 loop spans 15 amino acids. The germline gives CDR1 KGHSH, CDR2 LQKENI. V dropped 2 bases and J dropped 5 bases, with 13 bases sitting between them. CDR3 bases: TGTGCCAGCTCACCAAGAACAACTGGCGATCAGCCCCAGCATTTT. As protein: CASSPRTTGDQPQHF.

This clone was seen more than once but under ten times. The genes are TRBV7-9 and TRBJ2-1; no reliable D call. V was cut by 1 base and J by 15 bases, with 13 bases left in between. Per germline, CDR1 SEHNR and CDR2 FQNEAQ (reference sequence). The CDR3 totals 12 residues. The CDR3 spells CASSLGAKRWFF. CDR3 nucleotide sequence: TGTGCCAGCAGCTTAGGGGCCAAACGTTGGTTCTTC.

The rearrangement links TRBV5-1 to TRBJ2-2; the D gene is possibly TRBD2 (7 bases). The CDR3 sequence is 16 residues long. The germline V gene encodes CDR1 SGHRS and CDR2 YFSETQ. V dropped 4 bases and J dropped 7 bases, with 20 bases sitting between them. CDR3 DNA sequence: TGCGCCAGCAGCAAGGGGGGGGCCCGGACGGGCGGGGAGCTGTTTTTT. It translates to CASSKGGARTGGELFF.

This clone came up a few times. The CDR3 DNA follows: TGTGCCAGCAGCTTTTGGGGAGATACGCAGTATTTT. It translates to CASSFWGDTQYF. The chain joins TRBV11-2 to TRBJ2-3; D remains unclear. The CDR3 contains 12 residues. Germline values: CDR1 SGHAT, CDR2 FQNNGV. Trimming pared 3 bases from V and 5 bases from J, leaving 6 bases between. Using reference TRBV11-2 and TRBJ2-3 for the parts outside the CDR3, the full variable domain is EAGVAQSPRYKIIEKRQSVAFWCNPISGHATLYWYQQILGQGPKLLIQFQNNGVVDDSQLPKDRFSAERLKGVDSTLKIQPAKLEDSAVYLCASSFWGDTQYFGPGTRLTVL.

The chain's CDR3 is CASSLASGRIEQFF. The CDR3 DNA follows: TGTGCCAGCAGCTTAGCTAGCGGGAGAATTGAGCAGTTCTTC. V is TRBV5-6 and J is TRBJ2-1, with 10 bases fitting TRBD2. Losses at the gene ends were 2 bases for V and 9 bases for J; bases not matched to a gene: 5. The CDR3 covers 14 residues. Germline V lookup: CDR1 SGHDT, CDR2 YYEEEE.

The V gene is TRBV6-6, the J gene TRBJ1-6, with D possibly being TRBD1 (5 bases). Trimming took 4 bases from V and 4 from J, leaving 8 bases between them. CDR1 is MNHNY and CDR2 is SVGAGI in the germline V gene (reference sequence). The CDR3 spans 14 residues. CDR3 sequence (DNA): TGTGCCAGCAGTTCCCGGACATATAATTCACCCCTCCACTTT. Translating gives CASSSRTYNSPLHF.

The sample holds a few counts of this clone. V and J are TRBV5-1 and TRBJ2-1; D may be TRBD1 or TRBD2 (5 bases each). The CDR3 runs to 13 residues. The germline gives CDR1 SGHRS, CDR2 YFSETQ. The V end was cut by 7 bases, the J end by 9 bases, with 17 bases between. The CDR3 nucleotides are TGCGCCAGCCGGGGCCCTAGTGGAAGTGAGCAGTTCTTC. This translates into CASRGPSGSEQFF.

The V call is TRBV14, the J call TRBJ2-7; D is perhaps TRBD2 (6 bases). The CDR3 is 16 amino acids. From germline, CDR1 is SGHDN and CDR2 FVKESK. Trimming pared 4 bases from V and 0 bases from J, leaving 16 bases between. In nucleotides, the CDR3 is TGTGCCAGCAGCCGGAGGGACGCTAGGCTCTCCTACGAGCAGTACTTC. It encodes CASSRRDARLSYEQYF.

The chain joins TRBV6-5 to TRBJ2-7; D call uncertain. Germline V gene lookup returns CDR1 MNHEY and CDR2 SVGAGI. CDR3 length: 13 amino acids. Trimming shortened V by 7 bases and J by 2 bases, and 12 bases separated the two germline ends. The CDR3 DNA reads as TGTGCCAGCAAAAGCCCGCTTACCTACGAGCAGTACTTC. Protein sequence: CASKSPLTYEQYF.

This chain links TRBV7-9 with TRBJ1-2; D ambiguous. Germline lookup yields CDR1 SEHNR and CDR2 FQNEAQ (reference sequence). Trimming left V 6 bases short and J 4 bases short, with 12 bases between. The CDR3 consists of 13 residues. The CDR3, as DNA: TGTGCCAGCAGTTCAGAGAGGGCCTATGGCTACACCTTC. As protein: CASSSERAYGYTF.